This T cell receptor (beta chain) was recovered during a study of blood T cell repertoires in COVID-19 (dated by TCRdb to about 2020). Regarding the study in general: Collaborator samples came from the United States, Italy and Spain and covered acute and convalescent phases of COVID-19. The prospective study material was composed of cDNA or gDNA derived from T cells, B-cell-depleted T cells, or PBMCs. Subjects who had been exposed to COVID-19, were actively infected with it, or had recovered from it provided the deeply sampled blood TCRbeta repertoires that made up the dataset. The repertoires were released in a freely available public database intended as a resource for research on the immune response to SARS-CoV-2. The samples were drawn from two sources: the first 160 participants of the ongoing ImmuneRACE study, and approximately 1,300 subjects contributed by 6 global collaborators. The sample metadata nearly always contained a de-identified subject ID, COVID-19 status, age in years and sex. Where available, HLA class I and class II types were obtained from metadata supplied by the sample provider rather than from assay-based typing. Overall study outcomes, separate from this receptor: The amount of clinical and demographic metadata varied by source and participant and was provided uncurated.

TCRbeta CDR3 regions were amplified from genomic DNA by means of the immunoSEQ Assay, a bias-controlled multiplex PCR. The source study handled its data this way. The number of nucleated cells in each sample was estimated by amplification of reference gene primers within the assay. To quantify the absolute abundance of each unique TCRbeta CDR3 rearrangement, sequence reads were collapsed and filtered. For each sample, productive Simpson clonality was calculated as the square root of Simpson's diversity index across productive rearrangements. In TCRdb, the immuneACCESS table is reduced to in-frame sequences with V and J assigned. These tables do not hold every clone; where another copy was compared, an unresolved V gene accounts for under half, and the others remain unexplained. Clonal size and the V and J genes are those of that table, whereas D and trimming came from the DNA. Recorded for this sample are under 450,000 clones; more than 75% of them occurred a single time. Around 3% of the sample lies in the top ten.

On this clone itself: Its antigen is not yet known. Per-nucleotide qualities are absent, and no much larger clonotype sits a single base away.

The germline V gene (reference sequence) provides CDR1 GTSNPN and CDR2 SVGIG. Including the terminal cysteine and phenylalanine, the CDR3 comprises 14 residues. The only DNA kept is the CDR3, 42 bases in frame from the first base. Germline trimming: 5 bases from V, 5 bases from J; junction bases outside gene matches: 9. Participants in the prospective study were enrolled through a virtual design, were aged roughly 18 to 90 years, and lived in roughly 24 United States geographic areas. In the prospective study, participants were assigned to cohorts based on the clinical history participants reported in a screening survey and a study questionnaire. Recovered participants in ImmuneRACE Cohort 3 were defined as having two consecutive negative NP/OP PCR tests, clearance from a healthcare professional, or resolution of symptoms. Mobile phlebotomists in the prospective study collected whole blood, serum and a nasopharyngeal or oropharyngeal swab from every participant. Additional blood draws and questionnaires over an approximately two-month period could optionally be provided by prospective study participants. Blood samples from the prospective study were shipped frozen or at room temperature prior to DNA extraction.

This receptor was obtained from a woman in her thirties who had recovered from COVID-19. Source material: PBMCs or T cells enriched from blood (not recorded which). Here the chain combines TRBV30 and TRBJ1-2; 9 nucleotides in the junction match TRBD1. The CDR3 protein: CAWGPGQGGYGYTF. Read as DNA, the sequence is TGTGCCTGGGGCCCGGGACAGGGTGGATATGGCTACACCTTC.